The 7 T cell receptor beta chains below come from one sample, sequenced in a study of T cell repertoires in cytomegalovirus infection. TCRdb re-derived calls from the reads in MiXCR, one entry per CDR3 protein. Seen here are roughly 180,000 distinct CDR3 sequences, 28% observed once, and the top ten hold around 29%. The sequencing sample was made of PBMCs. These TCRs come from a human donor in good health (CMV status not recorded). Some clones in this sample may be carry-over from other donors' samples.

V gene TRBV19 combines with J gene TRBJ1-1, with D tentatively TRBD1 (6 bases). This CDR3 region has 15 residues. Germline V gene lookup returns CDR1 LNHDA and CDR2 SQIVND (reference sequence). With 6 bases removed from V and 1 base from J, the gap between germline ends came to 15 bases. Here the CDR3 DNA reads TGTGCCAGTAGCCCCACAGGGACCAGGAACACTGAAGCTTTCTTT. It specifies CASSPTGTRNTEAFF. The full variable domain, its missing parts supplied by reference TRBV19 and TRBJ1-1, is DGGITQSPKYLFRKEGQNVTLSCEQNLNHDAMYWYRQDPGQGLRLIYYSQIVNDFQKGDIAEGYSVSREKKESFPLTVTSAQKNPTAFYLCASSPTGTRNTEAFFGQGTRLTVV.

The J gene is TRBJ2-3, the V gene TRBV29-1; TRBD2 matches 12 bases. The CDR3 is 14 amino acids. With V trimmed by 7 bases and J by 4 bases, 6 bases remained unmatched. Germline V CDR1 and CDR2: SQVTM, ANQGSEA. CDR3: CSAPTSGGSDTQYF. The DNA of the CDR3 is TGCAGCGCCCCGACTAGCGGGGGATCAGATACGCAGTATTTT.

This clonotype was seen only a few times. The chain recombines TRBV7-2 with TRBJ2-5; D is undetermined. The CDR3 has 14 amino acids. V gave up 5 bases and J gave up 0 bases, with 10 bases separating them. Germline V gene sequence: CDR1 SGHTA, CDR2 FQGNSA. The CDR3: CASSLTGYQETQYF. The DNA of the CDR3 is TGTGCCAGCAGCCTTACTGGCTACCAAGAGACCCAGTACTTC.

This clonotype was recorded many times. The chain has TRBV7-8 and TRBJ2-2; 10 bases fit TRBD1. The trim removed 5 bases at V and 5 bases at J, leaving 11 bases unmatched. The CDR3 sequence is 17 residues long. CDR1 and CDR2 (germline): SGHVS, FQNEAQ. The CDR3 loop is CASSLRQGAGGTGELFF. DNA of the CDR3: TGTGCCAGCAGCCTACGACAGGGGGCGGGTGGTACCGGGGAGCTGTTTTTT.

In regard to this clonotype: Just one base apart from a much larger clone, this may be a read error. The rearrangement joins TRBV7-2 to TRBJ2-5; tentatively, D is TRBD2 (5 bases). The CDR3 is 12 amino acids. CDR1 is SGHTA, CDR2 FQGNSA, per germline. CDR3 sequence: CASSSPGETQHF. CDR3 nucleotides: TGTGCCAGCAGCTCCCCTGGGGAGACCCAGCACTTC.

This clonotype turned up a few times. The CDR3 protein is CASSLEPPNEKLFF. In nucleotides, the CDR3 is TGCGCCAGCAGCTTGGAACCCCCGAATGAAAAACTGTTTTTT. The chain links TRBV5-1 to TRBJ1-4; unclear D gene. Trimming cost V 0 bases and J 5 bases, with 8 bases left between them. The CDR3 contains 14 residues. Germline V gene data show CDR1 as SGHRS and CDR2 as YFSETQ.

This clonotype was picked up a small number of times. The chain has TRBV5-1 and TRBJ1-1; a possible D gene is TRBD1 (5 bases). This CDR3 is 14 amino acids long. V was cut by 3 bases and J by 2 bases, with 11 bases left in between. Germline V gene sequence: CDR1 SGHRS, CDR2 YFSETQ. Here the CDR3 reads CASSWIGGNTEAFF. In nucleotides, the CDR3 is TGCGCCAGCAGCTGGATCGGGGGAAACACTGAAGCTTTCTTT. Drawing the rest from reference TRBV5-1 and TRBJ1-1, the complete variable domain is KAGVTQTPRYLIKTRGQQVTLSCSPISGHRSVSWYQQTPGQGLQFLFEYFSETQRNKGNFPGRFSGRQFSNSRSEMNVSTLELGDSALYLCASSWIGGNTEAFFGQGTRLTVV.